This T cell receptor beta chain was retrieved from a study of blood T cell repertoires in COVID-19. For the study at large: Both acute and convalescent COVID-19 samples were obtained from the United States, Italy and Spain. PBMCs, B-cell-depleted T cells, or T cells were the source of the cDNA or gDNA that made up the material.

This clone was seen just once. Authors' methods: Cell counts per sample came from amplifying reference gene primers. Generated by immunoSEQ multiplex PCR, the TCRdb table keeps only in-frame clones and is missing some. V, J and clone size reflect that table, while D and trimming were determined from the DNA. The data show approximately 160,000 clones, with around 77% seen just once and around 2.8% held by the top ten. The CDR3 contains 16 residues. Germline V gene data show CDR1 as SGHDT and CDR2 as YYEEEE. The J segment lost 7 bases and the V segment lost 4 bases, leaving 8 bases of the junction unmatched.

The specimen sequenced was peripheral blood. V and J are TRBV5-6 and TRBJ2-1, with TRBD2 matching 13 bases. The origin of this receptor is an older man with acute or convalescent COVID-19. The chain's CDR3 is CASSEAGLAGSNEQFF. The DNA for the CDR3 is TGTGCCAGCAGCGAGGCGGGACTAGCGGGGTCGAATGAGCAGTTCTTC.